This T cell receptor delta chain was observed in a study of gamma delta lymphoproliferative disorders and STAT genes. Study information: For the delta chain, EuroClonality-NGS standard procedure was applied.

PBMCs from patients and controls supplied the genomic DNA for sequencing. The control group comprised age- and sex-matched healthy adult blood donors. General study results and limits: Controls likely had mixed maturation stages, while leukemic cells were mostly terminal effectors.

This clone has just a few counts. Its antigen is not known. The protein TCRdb lists belongs to a much larger clone and differs from this DNA's translation at residue 14, which points to a read error; the protein shown is made from the DNA. Germline-derived CDR1 and CDR2 are NSMFDY and ISSIKDK. J was trimmed by 2 bases and V by 1 base; bases with no gene match: 27. This CDR3 is built from 22 residues. TCRdb processed the multiplex PCR reads again with the CATT caller. The data contain about 880 delta-chain clones, approximately 1.5% of them singletons. The rearrangement joins TRAV29/DV5 to TRDJ1, with 9 bases that match TRDD3. The material sequenced was blood. The sequence was collected from a human donor in good health. CDR3 in DNA: TGTGCAGCAAGCCGGGAGAACCCCTGTAGGGGATACGTGGTTTATTGTACCGATAAACTCATCTTT. Translated: CAASRENPCRGYVVYCTDKLIF. The whole variable domain, remainder taken from reference TRAV29/DV5 and TRDJ1, is DQQVKQNSPSLSVQEGRISILNCDYTNSMFDYFLWYKKYPAEGPTFLISISSIKDKNEDGRFTVFLNKSAKHLSLHIVPSQPGDSAVYFCAASRENPCRGYVVYCTDKLIFGKGTRVTVEP.